The clone carrying this T cell receptor (beta chain) has just a few counts. The sample comes from a study of human T cells and chemical hapten exposure. TCRdb reprocessed the RACE reads via MiXCR and lists one record per CDR3 protein. The table includes approximately 340,000 distinct CDR3 sequences, 5.5% to 8% detected once. The V gene end was trimmed by 2 bases and the J gene end by 1 base; junction bases not matched to a gene: 7. The CDR3 contains 16 residues. Per germline, CDR1 LGHNA and CDR2 YNFKEQ. Time point given: patch test 1, 2 weeks after DPC sensitization. As to treatment: therapeutic diphenylcyclopropenone sensitization with weekly scalp DPC. Phlebotomy was performed prior to application of every patch test. The total RNA was obtained from whole blood that was not fractionated.

The genes are TRBV4-2 and TRBJ2-7; 8 bases match TRBD1. The sequencing here drew on whole blood, taken in connection with sensitization to the hapten diphenylcyclopropenone (DPC). The clonotype was recovered from a woman under 30 with alopecia areata. Some clones in this sample may be carry-over from other donors' samples. As DNA, the CDR3 is TGTGCCAGCAGCCAATCGGGGCAGGGGGCGTCCTACGAGCAGTACTTC. Translation gives CASSQSGQGASYEQYF.